This T cell receptor beta chain originates from a study of blood T cell repertoires in COVID-19. For the study at large: COVID-19 samples collected from the United States, Italy and Spain covered acute and convalescent phases. Sources were T cells, B-cell-depleted T cells, or PBMCs; the material itself was cDNA or gDNA.

As handled by the study authors: Quantification of nucleated cells was approximated via reference gene primer amplification. The protocol was immunoSEQ multiplex PCR, while the TCRdb copy is restricted to in-frame clones and leaves out a portion. The V and J calls and the clone size are those of that table, but D and trimming were determined from the DNA. Among some 100,000 clones listed, roughly four fifths were seen once. With 1 base removed from V and 7 bases from J, the gap between germline ends came to 7 bases. The germline V gene has CDR1 LGHDT and CDR2 YNNKEL (reference sequence). The CDR3 is 12 residues long.

The sample taken for sequencing was peripheral blood. This sequence originates from a man over 45 with active or convalescent COVID-19. The chain couples TRBV3-1 (or the pseudogene TRBV3-2) to TRBJ1-2; tentative D call: TRBD1 (6 bases). CDR3 DNA sequence: TGTGCCAGCAGCCAAGGACAGGTTGGCTACACCTTC. This sequence encodes CASSQGQVGYTF.